This passage covers 23 T cell receptor beta chains from one sample sequenced in a study of blood T cell repertoires in COVID-19. TCRdb keeps only in-frame clones here, not all; method: immunoSEQ multiplex PCR. The table records 270,000 or so clones, under 90% of them present only once. The sample was peripheral blood. Every receptor here comes from a woman between 18 and 29 years old with acute or convalescent COVID-19.

This sequence joins TRBV5-1 and TRBJ1-2; tentative D call: TRBD1 (5 bases). The germline V and J ends were trimmed by 3 bases and 1 base, with 7 bases remaining between them. Germline CDR1 is SGHRS and CDR2 is YFSETQ. The CDR3 is 13 amino acids. CDR3 region: CASSWGDNYGYTF. Written as DNA, the CDR3 is TGCGCCAGCAGCTGGGGGGATAACTATGGCTACACCTTC. The complete variable domain, with remaining parts taken from reference TRBV5-1 and TRBJ1-2, reads KAGVTQTPRYLIKTRGQQVTLSCSPISGHRSVSWYQQTPGQGLQFLFEYFSETQRNKGNFPGRFSGRQFSNSRSEMNVSTLELGDSALYLCASSWGDNYGYTFGSGTRLTVV.

The V call is TRBV28, the J call TRBJ2-7; D is unresolved. The CDR3 runs 12 residues. CDR1 MDHEN and CDR2 SYDVKM come from the germline V gene. V was clipped by 5 bases and J by 4 bases, with 9 bases between them. The CDR3 region is CASSPALYEQYF. CDR3 DNA sequence: TGTGCCAGCAGTCCCGCGTTGTACGAGCAGTACTTC.

The V gene is TRBV7-6, the J gene TRBJ2-7, with 10 bases aligning to TRBD1. Germline CDR1 is SGHVS and CDR2 is FNYEAQ. J was trimmed by 4 bases and V by 5 bases; bases with no gene match: 8. The CDR3 is 15 residues long. The chain's CDR3 is CASSRGDRGLYEQYF. CDR3 in DNA: TGTGCCAGCAGCCGTGGGGACAGGGGACTTTACGAGCAGTACTTC.

The chain carries TRBV11-2 and TRBJ1-2, with a weak D call TRBD1 (6 bases). Trimming shortened V by 2 bases and J by 0 bases, and 10 bases separated the two germline ends. From germline, CDR1 is SGHAT and CDR2 FQNNGV. The length of the CDR3 is 15 residues. CDR3 DNA: TGTGCCAGCAGCTTATGGGCAGGGGCTAACTATGGCTACACCTTC. Amino acids: CASSLWAGANYGYTF.

This rearrangement joins TRBV24-1 to TRBJ2-1; 9 bases fit TRBD1. With V trimmed by 4 bases and J by 7 bases, 7 bases remained unmatched. The germline gives CDR1 KGHDR, CDR2 SFDVKD. This CDR3 has 15 residues. As DNA, the CDR3 is TGTGCCACCAGTGACCCGGGACAGGGAGCTAATGAGCAGTTCTTC. Its translation: CATSDPGQGANEQFF.

The J gene is TRBJ2-1, the V gene TRBV7-8; 10 nucleotides match TRBD2. This CDR3 is 15 amino acids long. Unmatched junction bases numbered 5, after V lost 5 bases and J lost 4 bases. The germline gives CDR1 SGHVS, CDR2 FQNEAQ. The CDR3 nucleotides read TGTGCCAGCAGCAAGAGACTAGCGGGTTACAATGAGCAGTTCTTC. It translates to CASSKRLAGYNEQFF. The variable domain in full, with the rest retrieved from reference TRBV7-8 and TRBJ2-1, is GAGVSQSPRYKVAKRGQDVALRCDPISGHVSLFWYQQALGQGPEFLTYFQNEAQLDKSGLPSDRFFAERPEGSVSTLKIQRTQQEDSAVYLCASSKRLAGYNEQFFGPGTRLTVL.

The chain links TRBV6-2 or TRBV6-3 to TRBJ2-1; 7 bases agree with TRBD1. This CDR3 comprises 15 residues. Germline values: CDR1 MNHEY, CDR2 SVGEGT. V shed 6 bases, J shed 8 bases, and the junction held 13 bases outside the gene matches. CDR3 coding DNA: TGTGCCAGCAGCCCGGATATAACAGGGGTGGATGAGCAGTTCTTC. Translated: CASSPDITGVDEQFF.

The chain carries TRBV15 and TRBJ1-5, with D perhaps TRBD1 (5 bases). The germline V gene encodes CDR1 LNHNV and CDR2 YYDKDF (reference sequence). This CDR3 comprises 14 residues. V was trimmed by 0 bases and J by 5 bases, leaving 8 bases between them. The CDR3 DNA follows: TGTGCCACCAGCAGAGATCGGGGGGATCAGCCCCAGCATTTT. Amino acid sequence: CATSRDRGDQPQHF.

The chain has TRBV7-2 and TRBJ1-1; 8 nucleotides align to TRBD1. In germline, CDR1 is SGHTA, CDR2 FQGNSA. V was pared by 5 bases and J by 0 bases, with 11 bases of the junction left unmatched. This CDR3 has 17 amino acids. DNA of the CDR3: TGTGCCAGCAGCCCCCCGGGACAGGTCCTTATGAACACTGAAGCTTTCTTT. Its translation is CASSPPGQVLMNTEAFF.

This sequence joins TRBV6-4 and TRBJ2-7, with TRBD2 matching over 11 bases. The J call may be faulty, since TRBJ2-1 better matches the DNA end. The CDR3 runs to 18 residues. CDR1 MRHNA and CDR2 SNTAGT come from the germline V gene. The DNA for the CDR3 is TGTGCCAGCAGTGTAAACCCCGCCATACTAGCGGGAGCCAATGAGCAGTTCTTC. Residues: CASSVNPAILAGANEQFF.

V gene TRBV11-2 combines with J gene TRBJ1-6, with D possibly being TRBD1 (5 bases). V dropped 6 bases and J dropped 12 bases, with 15 bases sitting between them. Germline V gene lookup returns CDR1 SGHAT and CDR2 FQNNGV. The CDR3 is made up of 13 amino acids. CDR3 protein: CASRSTRQIPLHF. The CDR3 nucleotides read TGTGCCAGCAGATCCACACGACAGATACCCCTCCACTTT.

The J gene is TRBJ2-5, the V gene TRBV18, with D unresolved. The CDR3 contains 14 residues. CDR1 and CDR2 from the germline V gene are KGHSH and LQKENI. Trimming took off 4 bases at V and 5 bases at J, with 14 bases between the two ends. CDR3: CASSHPLSVETQYF. CDR3 DNA: TGTGCCAGCTCACACCCCTTGAGCGTGGAGACCCAGTACTTC.

This clone was found a few times. The gene calls are TRBV6-2 or TRBV6-3 and TRBJ1-2; 7 bases align to TRBD1. Germline loops: CDR1 MNHEY, CDR2 SVGEGT. V gave up 6 bases and J gave up 5 bases; unmatched junction bases: 6. The CDR3 extends over 13 amino acids. DNA of the CDR3: TGTGCCAGCAGCCGACAGGGAACGTATGGCTACACCTTC. Translation gives CASSRQGTYGYTF.

This clone was observed a few times. The rearrangement joins TRBV6-2 or TRBV6-3 to TRBJ2-7, with TRBD1 matching 9 bases. The V gene end was trimmed by 0 bases and the J gene end by 4 bases; junction bases not matched to a gene: 4. Germline V gene data show CDR1 as MNHEY and CDR2 as SVGEGT. The CDR3 contains 15 residues. Here the CDR3 reads CASSYSGTGSYEQYF. The DNA of the CDR3 is TGTGCCAGCAGTTACTCGGGGACAGGGAGTTACGAGCAGTACTTC.

The J gene is TRBJ2-7, the V gene TRBV27; TRBD1 matches 9 bases. Germline V gene lookup returns CDR1 MNHEY and CDR2 SMNVEV (reference sequence). V lost 6 bases and J lost 3; bases outside the gene matches: 9. The length of the CDR3 is 15 residues. The CDR3 sequence is CASSKTGTGFYEQYF. CDR3 sequence (DNA): TGTGCCAGCAGCAAGACCGGGACAGGGTTCTACGAGCAGTACTTC.

The rearrangement uses TRBV12-3 or TRBV12-4 and TRBJ1-2, with a tentative D call TRBD1 (6 bases). CDR3 size: 13 residues. V lost 5 bases, J lost 4 bases, and 11 bases lay in between. The CDR3 region has the DNA TGTGCCAGCAGTAGGACAGATTCCTATGGCTACACCTTC. It encodes CASSRTDSYGYTF.

V gene TRBV3-1 (or the pseudogene TRBV3-2) combines with J gene TRBJ2-2, with 7 bases matching TRBD2. The germline V gene has CDR1 LGHDT and CDR2 YNNKEL (reference sequence). V lost 1 base and J lost 1; bases outside the gene matches: 0. The CDR3 runs 15 residues. The CDR3 is CASSQGGRNTGELFF. CDR3 in DNA: TGTGCCAGCAGCCAAGGCGGGAGGAACACCGGGGAGCTGTTTTTT.

This chain connects TRBV4-2 to TRBJ2-1, with D perhaps TRBD2 (6 bases). Germline V gives CDR1 LGHNA, CDR2 YNFKEQ. The CDR3 loop spans 17 amino acids. V was cut by 0 bases and J by 6 bases, with 18 bases left in between. CDR3: CASSQDSIRGIPNEQFF. The CDR3 coding sequence is TGTGCCAGCAGCCAAGACTCGATTCGGGGGATACCCAATGAGCAGTTCTTC.

The chain is built from TRBV10-3 and TRBJ1-1; D is unresolved. The V gene's germline CDR1 is ENHRY and CDR2 SYGVKD. V dropped 0 bases and J dropped 1 base, with 12 bases sitting between them. The CDR3 runs to 16 residues. Here the CDR3 reads CAISESQVRSNTEAFF. For the CDR3, the DNA is TGTGCCATCAGTGAGTCTCAAGTACGGTCGAACACTGAAGCTTTCTTT.

This clone was recorded a few times. The chain links TRBV30 to TRBJ2-7; tentatively, D is TRBD1 (5 bases). The CDR3 has 14 amino acids. Trimming shortened V by 2 bases and J by 2 bases, and 13 bases separated the two germline ends. Germline-derived CDR1 and CDR2 are GTSNPN and SVGIG (reference sequence). This CDR3 reads CAWSRGIGTYEQYF. The CDR3 DNA is TGTGCCTGGAGTAGGGGCATTGGGACCTACGAGCAGTACTTC.

In its sample, this clone was seen once. This rearrangement joins TRBV5-4 to TRBJ2-7; maybe TRBD1 (6 bases). V dropped 2 bases and J dropped 0 bases, with 12 bases sitting between them. The CDR3 loop spans 15 amino acids. The germline V gene encodes CDR1 SGHNT and CDR2 YYREEE (reference sequence). CDR3 DNA sequence: TGTGCCAGCAGCTTAGGGGGTCAAAGCTCCTACGAGCAGTACTTC. Protein: CASSLGGQSSYEQYF. Filled out from reference TRBV5-4 and TRBJ2-7, the complete variable domain reads ETGVTQSPTHLIKTRGQQVTLRCSSQSGHNTVSWYQQALGQGPQFIFQYYREEENGRGNFPPRFSGLQFPNYSSELNVNALELDDSALYLCASSLGGQSSYEQYFGPGTRLTVT.

The V gene is TRBV18, the J gene TRBJ2-4; D is possibly TRBD2 (5 bases). V was clipped by 3 bases and J by 4 bases, with 16 bases between them. The CDR3 has 16 residues. The germline V gene encodes CDR1 KGHSH and CDR2 LQKENI. The CDR3 region has the DNA TGTGCCAGCTCACCGGCGGGCAGGCTCGAGAAAAACATTCAGTACTTC. Translation gives CASSPAGRLEKNIQYF.

This chain links TRBV6-2 or TRBV6-3 with TRBJ2-3, with 7 bases fitting TRBD2. Losses at the gene ends were 6 bases for V and 2 bases for J; bases not matched to a gene: 8. The length of the CDR3 is 15 residues. Germline-derived CDR1 and CDR2 are MNHEY and SVGEGT. The CDR3 coding sequence is TGTGCCAGCAGCCTTGGCGCGGGGGACACAGATACGCAGTATTTT. Its translation: CASSLGAGDTDTQYF.